These T cell receptor beta chains were read from a single sample in a study of T cell responses to AZD1222 COVID-19 vaccine. The table came from immunoSEQ multiplex PCR; TCRdb's copy has only in-frame clones and leaves some out. The sample holds 80,000 to 100,000 clones; 88% are singletons and the top ten take about an eighth. Specimen: peripheral blood, collected on day 0 of AZD1222 vaccination. These TCRs come from an adult in good health. Both conserved end residues are part of each CDR3. A D gene is named only where the DNA matches it firmly. Only some rows state a clone size, as once, few, many or a class for expanded clones.

D gene | clone size | J gene | V gene | CDR3 protein | CDR3 DNA
- | - | TRBJ1-6 | TRBV7-9 | CASSAPGQAMGSPLHF | TGTGCCAGCAGCGCCCCGGGGCAGGCCATGGGGTCACCCCTCCACTTT
TRBD1 | - | TRBJ2-5 | TRBV5-6 | CASSSLTGGRETQYF | TGTGCCAGCAGCTCACTGACAGGGGGCCGGGAGACCCAGTACTTC
- | - | TRBJ1-2 | TRBV15 | CATSREWGNYGYTF | TGTGCCACCAGCAGAGAATGGGGGAACTATGGCTACACCTTC
- | once | TRBJ1-1 | TRBV29-1 | CSVQQGGNTEAFF | TGCAGCGTTCAACAGGGTGGGAACACTGAAGCTTTCTTT
- | - | TRBJ1-1 | TRBV5-1 | CASSLDGQLNTEAFF | TGCGCCAGCAGCTTGGACGGACAGCTGAACACTGAAGCTTTCTTT
TRBD1 | few | TRBJ2-7 | TRBV7-9 | CASSDPGQGANEQYF | TGTGCCAGCAGCGACCCGGGACAGGGGGCCAACGAGCAGTACTTC
- | once | TRBJ2-7 | TRBV3-1/TRBV3-2 | CASSHAGHAYEQYF | TGTGCCAGCAGCCATGCAGGGCATGCATACGAGCAGTACTTC
TRBD1 | - | TRBJ2-7 | TRBV28 | CASSRTGTGRYEQYF | TGTGCCAGCAGTCGGACCGGGACAGGGCGTTACGAGCAGTACTTC
- | - | TRBJ1-6 | TRBV9 | CASSVDLSGPSPLHF | TGTGCCAGCAGCGTAGATCTTTCGGGCCCTTCACCCCTCCACTTT
TRBD1 | - | TRBJ1-6 | TRBV19 | CASNIRQGGNSPLHF | TGTGCCAGTAATATACGACAGGGGGGTAATTCACCCCTCCACTTT